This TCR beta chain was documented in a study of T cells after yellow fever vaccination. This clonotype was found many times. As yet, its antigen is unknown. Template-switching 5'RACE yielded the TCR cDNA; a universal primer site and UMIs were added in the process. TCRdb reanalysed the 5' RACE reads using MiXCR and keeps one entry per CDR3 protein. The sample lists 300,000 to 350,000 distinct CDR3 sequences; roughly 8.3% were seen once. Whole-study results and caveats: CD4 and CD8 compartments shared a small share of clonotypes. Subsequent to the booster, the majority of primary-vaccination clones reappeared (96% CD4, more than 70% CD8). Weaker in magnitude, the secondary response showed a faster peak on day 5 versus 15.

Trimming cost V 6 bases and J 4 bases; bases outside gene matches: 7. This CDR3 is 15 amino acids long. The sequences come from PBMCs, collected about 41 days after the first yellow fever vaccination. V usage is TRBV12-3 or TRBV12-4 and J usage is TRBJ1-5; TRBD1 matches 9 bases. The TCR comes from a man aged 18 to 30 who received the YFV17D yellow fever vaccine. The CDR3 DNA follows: TGTGCCAGCAGCAACTACAGGGGGCGTAATCAGCCCCAGCATTTT. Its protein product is CASSNYRGRNQPQHF.